The sequence of this TCR beta chain was determined in a study of graft-versus-host responses after intestinal transplantation. Study conclusions and caveats: High graft-versus-host to host-versus-graft clonal ratios were found in allografts of patients who had graft-donor T cell macrochimerism.

Sequencing was performed with immunoSEQ multiplex PCR; in TCRdb, only in-frame clones are kept and a portion is missing. This table has tens of thousands of clones, around 94% appearing once. The length of the CDR3 is 13 residues. The V and J ends lost 2 bases and 3 bases respectively, with 7 bases between them. Looked up from germline, CDR1 is MNHEY and CDR2 is SVGAGI. Concerning this clone itself: Its antigen is unidentified.

The sequenced sample was unstimulated CD4+ T cells sorted from spleen or lymph node cells, obtained before transplant. The V and J genes are TRBV6-5 and TRBJ1-2, with D unresolved. The receptor was derived from a human donor who was the organ donor for an intestinal transplant. DNA for the CDR3: TGTGCCAGCAGTTACAGGCTAGACTATGGCTACACCTTC. Residues: CASSYRLDYGYTF.